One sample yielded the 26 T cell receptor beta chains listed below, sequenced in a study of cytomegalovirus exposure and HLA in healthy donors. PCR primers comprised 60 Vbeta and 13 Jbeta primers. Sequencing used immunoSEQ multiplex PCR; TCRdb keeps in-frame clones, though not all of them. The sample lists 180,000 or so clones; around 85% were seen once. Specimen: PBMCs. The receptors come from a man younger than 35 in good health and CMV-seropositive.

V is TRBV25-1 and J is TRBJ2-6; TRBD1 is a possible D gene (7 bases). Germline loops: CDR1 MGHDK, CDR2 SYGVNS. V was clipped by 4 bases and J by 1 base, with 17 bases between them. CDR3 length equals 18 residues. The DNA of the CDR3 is TGTGCCAGCAGTGGAGGCGGGACAGCCACATCTGGGGCCAACGTCCTGACTTTC. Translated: CASSGGGTATSGANVLTF.

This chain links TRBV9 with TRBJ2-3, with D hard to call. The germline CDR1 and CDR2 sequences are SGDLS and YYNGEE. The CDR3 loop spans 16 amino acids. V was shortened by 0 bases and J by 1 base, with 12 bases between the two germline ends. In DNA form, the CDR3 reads TGTGCCAGCAGCGTAGTTCCAGGCCCCCGCACAGATACGCAGTATTTT. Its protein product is CASSVVPGPRTDTQYF.

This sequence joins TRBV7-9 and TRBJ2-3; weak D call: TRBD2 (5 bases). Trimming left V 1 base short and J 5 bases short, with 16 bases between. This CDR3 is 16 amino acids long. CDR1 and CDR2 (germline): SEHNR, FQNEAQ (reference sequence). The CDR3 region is CASSLVGLEVGDTQYF. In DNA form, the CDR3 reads TGTGCCAGCAGCTTAGTGGGGTTGGAGGTGGGAGATACGCAGTATTTT.

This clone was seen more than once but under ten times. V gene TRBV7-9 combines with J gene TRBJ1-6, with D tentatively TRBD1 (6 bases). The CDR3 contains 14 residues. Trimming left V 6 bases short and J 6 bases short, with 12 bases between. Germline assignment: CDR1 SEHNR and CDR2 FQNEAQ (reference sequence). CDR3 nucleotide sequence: TGTGCCAGCAGTCGGACAGATCTTAATTCACCCCTCCACTTT. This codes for CASSRTDLNSPLHF.

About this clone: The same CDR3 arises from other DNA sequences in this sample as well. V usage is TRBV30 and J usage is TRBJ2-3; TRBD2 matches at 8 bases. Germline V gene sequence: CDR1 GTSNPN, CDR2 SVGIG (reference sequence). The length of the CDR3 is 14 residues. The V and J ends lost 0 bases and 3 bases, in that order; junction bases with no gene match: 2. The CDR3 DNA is TGTGCCTGGAGTGTCCGGGGGGGGACAGATACGCAGTATTTT. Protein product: CAWSVRGGTDTQYF.

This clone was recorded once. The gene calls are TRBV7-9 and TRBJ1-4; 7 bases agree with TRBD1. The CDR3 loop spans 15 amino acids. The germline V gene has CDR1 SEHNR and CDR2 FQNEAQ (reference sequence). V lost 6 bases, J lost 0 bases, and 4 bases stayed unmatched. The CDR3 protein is CASRYGTATNEKLFF. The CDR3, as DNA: TGTGCCAGCAGATACGGGACAGCAACTAATGAAAAACTGTTTTTT.

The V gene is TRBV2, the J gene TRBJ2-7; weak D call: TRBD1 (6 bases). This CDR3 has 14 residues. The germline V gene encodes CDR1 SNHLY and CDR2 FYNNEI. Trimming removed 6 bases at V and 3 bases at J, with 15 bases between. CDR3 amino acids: CASRLGTTNYEQYF. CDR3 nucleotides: TGTGCCAGCAGATTAGGGACAACCAACTACGAGCAGTACTTC.

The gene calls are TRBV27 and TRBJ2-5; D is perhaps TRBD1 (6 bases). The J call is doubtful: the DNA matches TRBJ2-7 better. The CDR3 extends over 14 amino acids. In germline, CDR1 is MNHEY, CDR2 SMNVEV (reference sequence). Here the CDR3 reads CASTQTGSSYEQYF. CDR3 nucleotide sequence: TGTGCCAGCACCCAGACAGGCTCTTCCTACGAGCAGTACTTC.

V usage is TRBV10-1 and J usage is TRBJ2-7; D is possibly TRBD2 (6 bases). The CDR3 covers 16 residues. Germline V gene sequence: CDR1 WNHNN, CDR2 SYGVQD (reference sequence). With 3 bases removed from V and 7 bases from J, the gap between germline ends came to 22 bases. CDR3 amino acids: CASSDSGLTPSGEQYF. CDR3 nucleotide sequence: TGCGCCAGCAGTGACTCGGGACTGACACCCTCGGGGGAGCAGTACTTC.

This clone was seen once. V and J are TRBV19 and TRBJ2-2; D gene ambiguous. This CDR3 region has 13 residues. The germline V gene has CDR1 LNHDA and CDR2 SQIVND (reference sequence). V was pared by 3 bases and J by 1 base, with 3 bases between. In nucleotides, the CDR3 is TGTGCCAGTAGTATCGTGAACACCGGGGAGCTGTTTTTT. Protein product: CASSIVNTGELFF. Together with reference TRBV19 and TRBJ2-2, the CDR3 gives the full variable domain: DGGITQSPKYLFRKEGQNVTLSCEQNLNHDAMYWYRQDPGQGLRLIYYSQIVNDFQKGDIAEGYSVSREKKESFPLTVTSAQKNPTAFYLCASSIVNTGELFFGEGSRLTVL.

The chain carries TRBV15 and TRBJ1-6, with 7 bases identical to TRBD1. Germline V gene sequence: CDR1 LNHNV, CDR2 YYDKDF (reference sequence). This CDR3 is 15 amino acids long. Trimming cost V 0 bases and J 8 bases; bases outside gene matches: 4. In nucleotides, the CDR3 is TGTGCCACCAGCAGAGATTTAACAGGGGATTCACCCCTCCACTTT. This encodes CATSRDLTGDSPLHF.

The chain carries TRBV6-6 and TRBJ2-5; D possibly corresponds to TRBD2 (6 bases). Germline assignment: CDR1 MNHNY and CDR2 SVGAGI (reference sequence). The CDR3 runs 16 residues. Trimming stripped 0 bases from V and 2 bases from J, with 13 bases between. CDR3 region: CASSYSPGSGQETQYF. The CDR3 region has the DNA TGTGCCAGCAGTTACTCGCCGGGAAGCGGGCAAGAGACCCAGTACTTC.

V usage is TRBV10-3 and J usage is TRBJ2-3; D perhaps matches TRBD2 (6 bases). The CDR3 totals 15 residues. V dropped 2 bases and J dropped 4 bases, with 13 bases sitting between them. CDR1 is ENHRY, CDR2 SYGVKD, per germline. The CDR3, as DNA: TGTGCCATCAGTGAGCCGGGGGATTCATCAGATACGCAGTATTTT. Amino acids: CAISEPGDSSDTQYF.

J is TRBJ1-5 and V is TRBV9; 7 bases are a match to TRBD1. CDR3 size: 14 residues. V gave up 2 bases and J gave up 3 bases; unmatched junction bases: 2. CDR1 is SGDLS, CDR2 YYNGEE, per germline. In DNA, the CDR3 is TGTGCCAGCAGCGTCGGGACAGTCAATCAGCCCCAGCATTTT. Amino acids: CASSVGTVNQPQHF.

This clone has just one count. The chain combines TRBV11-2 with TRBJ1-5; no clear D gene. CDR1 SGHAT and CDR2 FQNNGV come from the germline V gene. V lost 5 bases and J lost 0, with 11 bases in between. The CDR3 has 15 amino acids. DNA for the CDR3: TGTGCCAGCAGCCCCTGGGCCGATAGCAATCAGCCCCAGCATTTT. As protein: CASSPWADSNQPQHF.

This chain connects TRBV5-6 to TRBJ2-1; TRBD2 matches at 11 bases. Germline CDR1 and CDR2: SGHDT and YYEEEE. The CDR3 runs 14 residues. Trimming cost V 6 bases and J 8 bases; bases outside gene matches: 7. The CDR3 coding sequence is TGTGCCAGCAACCTGACTAGCGGGGACCATGAGCAGTTCTTC. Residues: CASNLTSGDHEQFF. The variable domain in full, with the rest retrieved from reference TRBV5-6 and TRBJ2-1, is DAGVTQSPTHLIKTRGQQVTLRCSPKSGHDTVSWYQQALGQGPQFIFQYYEEEERQRGNFPDRFSGHQFPNYSSELNVNALLLGDSALYLCASNLTSGDHEQFFGPGTRLTVL.

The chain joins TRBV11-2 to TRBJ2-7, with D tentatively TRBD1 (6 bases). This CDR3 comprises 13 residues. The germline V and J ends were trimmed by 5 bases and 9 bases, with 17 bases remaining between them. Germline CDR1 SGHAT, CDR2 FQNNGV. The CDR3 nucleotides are TGTGCCAGCAGCACCAGACAGGAAAGCGGGCAGTACTTC. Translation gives CASSTRQESGQYF.

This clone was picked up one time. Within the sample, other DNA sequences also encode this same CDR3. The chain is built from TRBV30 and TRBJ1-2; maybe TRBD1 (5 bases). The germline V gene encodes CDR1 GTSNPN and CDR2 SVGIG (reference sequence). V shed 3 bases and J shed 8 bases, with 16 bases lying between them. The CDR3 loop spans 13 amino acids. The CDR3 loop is CAWRVGATWGYTF. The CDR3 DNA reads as TGTGCCTGGAGGGTTGGGGCAACTTGGGGCTACACCTTC.

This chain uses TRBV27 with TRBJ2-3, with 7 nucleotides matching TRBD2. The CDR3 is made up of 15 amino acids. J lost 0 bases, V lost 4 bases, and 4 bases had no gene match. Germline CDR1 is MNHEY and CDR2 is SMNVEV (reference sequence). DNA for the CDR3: TGTGCCAGCAGTTCCAGCGGGGCTAGCACAGATACGCAGTATTTT. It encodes CASSSSGASTDTQYF.

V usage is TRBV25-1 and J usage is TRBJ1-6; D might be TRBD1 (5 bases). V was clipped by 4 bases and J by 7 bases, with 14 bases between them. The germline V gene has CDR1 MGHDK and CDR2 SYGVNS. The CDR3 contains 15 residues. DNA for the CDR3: TGTGCCAGCAGTGCGGTAGGGGCTTGGAATTCACCCCTCCACTTT. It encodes CASSAVGAWNSPLHF.

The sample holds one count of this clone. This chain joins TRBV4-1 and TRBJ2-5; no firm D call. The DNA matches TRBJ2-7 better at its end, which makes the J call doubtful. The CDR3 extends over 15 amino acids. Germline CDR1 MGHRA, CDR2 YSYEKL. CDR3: CASSAMAAAPYEQYF. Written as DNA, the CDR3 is TGCGCCAGCAGTGCGATGGCGGCGGCTCCCTACGAGCAGTACTTC.

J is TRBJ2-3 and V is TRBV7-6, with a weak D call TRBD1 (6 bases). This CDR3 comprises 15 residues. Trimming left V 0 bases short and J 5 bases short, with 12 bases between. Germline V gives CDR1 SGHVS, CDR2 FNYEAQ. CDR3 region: CASSLAFWGQDTQYF. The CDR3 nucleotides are TGTGCCAGCAGCTTAGCTTTCTGGGGGCAAGATACGCAGTATTTT.

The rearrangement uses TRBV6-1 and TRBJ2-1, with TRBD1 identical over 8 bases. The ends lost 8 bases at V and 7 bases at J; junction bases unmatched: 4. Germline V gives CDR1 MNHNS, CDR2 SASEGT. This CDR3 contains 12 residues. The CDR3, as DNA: TGTGCCAGCTGGACAGGGAGAAATGAGCAGTTCTTC. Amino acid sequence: CASWTGRNEQFF.

The CDR3 here is CASSGRDYYNEQFF. For the CDR3, the DNA is TGTGCCAGCAGCGGCCGGGACTATTACAATGAGCAGTTCTTC. This chain links TRBV13 with TRBJ2-1; 7 positions match TRBD2. The germline CDR1 and CDR2 sequences are PRHDT and FYEKMQ (reference sequence). V lost 5 bases and J lost 4; bases outside the gene matches: 5. The CDR3 is made up of 14 amino acids.

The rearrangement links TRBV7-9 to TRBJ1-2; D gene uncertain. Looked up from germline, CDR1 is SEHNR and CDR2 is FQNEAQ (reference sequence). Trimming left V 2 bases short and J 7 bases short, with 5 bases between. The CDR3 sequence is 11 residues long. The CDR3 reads CASSLFLGYTF. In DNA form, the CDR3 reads TGTGCCAGCAGCTTATTTCTTGGCTACACCTTC.

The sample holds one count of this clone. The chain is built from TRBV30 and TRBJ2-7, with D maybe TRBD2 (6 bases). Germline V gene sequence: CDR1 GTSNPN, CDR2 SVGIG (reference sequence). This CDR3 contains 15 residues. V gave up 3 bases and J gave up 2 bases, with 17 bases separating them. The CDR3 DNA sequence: TGTGCCTGGAGCCTGCGGGCGGGGAAAACCTACGAGCAGTACTTC. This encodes CAWSLRAGKTYEQYF.